Below, 2 T cell receptor beta chains from the same sample are listed, as sequenced in a study of shared clonotypes between healthy human individuals (dated by TCRdb to 2020 to 2021). Libraries were constructed by the immunoSEQ multiplex PCR assay. TCRdb took this table from immuneACCESS and kept in-frame rearrangements with V and J called. Such tables lack part of the clones; where checked against another copy, unresolved V genes explain under half of the gap, and the rest is unexplained. Counted in this sample were 150,000 to 200,000 clones; around 93% of them appeared once. Around 0.072% of the sample is taken by the ten largest. Input material: naive CD4+ T cells sorted from blood. According to the study, the label for this sample's cell subset or site signals: CD45RA+ positively selected. The receptors come from a woman in her twenties or thirties in good health.

This clone was picked up one time. The V gene is TRBV5-1, the J gene TRBJ2-1, with 8 bases matching TRBD2. The CDR3 is made up of 14 amino acids. The V and J ends lost 4 bases and 10 bases, in that order; junction bases with no gene match: 10. Germline lookup yields CDR1 SGHRS and CDR2 YFSETQ. The CDR3 loop reads CASSGTGTSGEQFF. The CDR3 region has the DNA TGCGCCAGCAGCGGAACCGGGACTAGTGGCGAGCAGTTCTTC.

This clone has a handful of counts. V usage is TRBV7-9 and J usage is TRBJ2-7; maybe TRBD1 (5 bases). The CDR3 is 12 amino acids. V was shortened by 4 bases and J by 7 bases, with 11 bases between the two germline ends. The germline gives CDR1 SEHNR, CDR2 FQNEAQ (reference sequence). The CDR3 is CASSSLGDEQYF. CDR3 nucleotides: TGTGCCAGCAGCTCCCTAGGGGATGAGCAGTACTTC. Full variable domain (outside the CDR3, taken from reference TRBV7-9 and TRBJ2-7): DTGVSQNPRHKITKRGQNVTFRCDPISEHNRLYWYRQTLGQGPEFLTYFQNEAQLEKSRLLSDRFSAERPKGSFSTLEIQRTEQGDSAMYLCASSSLGDEQYFGPGTRLTVT.